What follows are 27 T cell receptor beta chains derived from one specimen sequenced in a study of identical twins. Each CDR3 protein gets one entry after TCRdb re-called the 5' RACE reads with MiXCR. This table holds about 660,000 distinct CDR3 sequences, 8.5% to 9% found once. The sample was also linked to a second study, of yellow fever vaccine responses in identical twins.

Sequenced material: PBMCs. The receptors here all came from a woman between 18 and 29 years old in good health.

This clonotype was detected many times. This chain connects TRBV6-2 or TRBV6-3 to TRBJ2-7, with 9 bases matching TRBD2. The CDR3 is 15 residues long. Losses at the gene ends were 0 bases for V and 4 bases for J; bases not matched to a gene: 4. CDR1 MNHEY and CDR2 SVGEGT come from the germline V gene. The CDR3 here is CASSYSSGRVYEQYF. The CDR3 DNA reads as TGTGCCAGCAGTTACTCTAGCGGGAGAGTATACGAGCAGTACTTC.

This clonotype appeared many times. The chain couples TRBV5-1 to TRBJ2-5, with D maybe TRBD2 (7 bases). The CDR3 is made up of 15 amino acids. CDR1 SGHRS and CDR2 YFSETQ come from the germline V gene. Trimming shortened V by 8 bases and J by 2 bases, and 19 bases separated the two germline ends. The CDR3 bases are TGCGCCAGTGCCAGCCAAGGGGGGGGTCAAGAGACCCAGTACTTC. It encodes CASASQGGGQETQYF.

This clonotype was counted a few times. This rearrangement joins TRBV5-6 to TRBJ2-2; the match to TRBD2 covers 9 bases. The CDR3 length is 19 residues. Trimming removed 4 bases from V and 1 base from J; junction bases left unmatched: 14. From germline, CDR1 is SGHDT and CDR2 YYEEEE. DNA of the CDR3: TGTGCCAGCAGCCTGAGACAGTCCGGGACTAGCAGGAACACCGGGGAGCTGTTTTTT. Translated: CASSLRQSGTSRNTGELFF.

This clonotype was counted many times. The chain employs TRBV20-1 and TRBJ1-5; possibly TRBD1 for D (5 bases). V was shortened by 3 bases and J by 2 bases, with 11 bases between the two germline ends. In germline, CDR1 is DFQATT, CDR2 SNEGSKA (reference sequence). The CDR3 sequence is 14 residues long. CDR3 nucleotide sequence: TGCAGTGCTAGTTCGGGGACGGGCAATCAGCCCCAGCATTTT. It encodes CSASSGTGNQPQHF.

This clonotype showed up just a few times. This chain connects TRBV6-2 or TRBV6-3 to TRBJ1-1; 8 positions match TRBD1. CDR1 is MNHEY and CDR2 is SVGEGT in the germline V gene. This CDR3 region has 15 residues. Germline trimming cut 2 bases from V and 5 bases from J; bases unmatched to any gene: 7. For the CDR3, the DNA is TGTGCCAGCAGTTACCGCTGGGACAGGAAAACTGAAGCTTTCTTT. It yields the protein CASSYRWDRKTEAFF.

Ten or more counts support this clonotype. This rearrangement joins TRBV7-9 to TRBJ2-7, with TRBD1 matching 9 bases. CDR1 and CDR2 (germline): SEHNR, FQNEAQ (reference sequence). The CDR3 contains 14 residues. V gave up 6 bases and J gave up 3 bases; unmatched junction bases: 6. For the CDR3, the DNA is TGTGCCAGCAGTTACGGGACAGGGCTCTACGAGCAGTACTTC. Protein: CASSYGTGLYEQYF. The full variable domain, in which reference TRBV7-9 and TRBJ2-7 provide the parts outside the CDR3, is DTGVSQNPRHKITKRGQNVTFRCDPISEHNRLYWYRQTLGQGPEFLTYFQNEAQLEKSRLLSDRFSAERPKGSFSTLEIQRTEQGDSAMYLCASSYGTGLYEQYFGPGTRLTVT.

This clonotype has ten or more counts. The CDR3 nucleotides are TGTGCCAGCAGATTGACAGGGGGCGTCCTGTCTGAAGCTTTCTTT. Translating gives CASRLTGGVLSEAFF. The chain joins TRBV28 to TRBJ1-1, with 10 bases identical to TRBD1. V trimming: 6 bases; J trimming: 6 bases; junction bases outside the gene matches: 10. The germline V gene encodes CDR1 MDHEN and CDR2 SYDVKM. This CDR3 has 15 residues.

The chain joins TRBV19 to TRBJ2-3; TRBD2 matches 11 bases. CDR1 LNHDA and CDR2 SQIVND come from the germline V gene (reference sequence). Trimming at V came to 6 bases and at J to 6 bases, leaving 5 bases not matched to a gene. The CDR3 runs 14 residues. CDR3 sequence reads: CASRERTSGDTQYF. As DNA, the CDR3 is TGTGCCAGTAGGGAAAGGACTAGCGGGGATACGCAGTATTTT.

This clonotype was observed at least ten times. This sequence joins TRBV10-3 and TRBJ1-1; D is uncertain. Trimming removed 0 bases from V and 5 bases from J, with 10 bases in between. The CDR3 totals 14 residues. From germline, CDR1 is ENHRY and CDR2 SYGVKD. For the CDR3, the DNA is TGTGCCATCAGTGAGTCCGGGGTACAGACTGAAGCTTTCTTT. It translates to CAISESGVQTEAFF.

The chain couples TRBV4-3 to TRBJ2-2; D is uncertain. The CDR3 runs 17 residues. The V gene lost 3 bases and the J gene lost 0 bases, with 14 bases spanning the gap. Germline V gene lookup returns CDR1 LGHNA and CDR2 YSLEER. The CDR3 protein is CASSQLPYYSNTGELFF. Written as DNA, the CDR3 is TGCGCCAGCAGCCAGCTCCCATACTACTCGAACACCGGGGAGCTGTTTTTT.

The rearrangement uses TRBV28 and TRBJ2-5, with 14 bases matching TRBD2. Germline CDR1 reads MDHEN; CDR2 reads SYDVKM. V shed 6 bases, J shed 4 bases, and the junction held 13 bases outside the gene matches. The CDR3 has 18 residues. This chain's CDR3 is CASSPWAGLAGAGETQYF. In nucleotides, the CDR3 is TGTGCCAGCAGCCCTTGGGCGGGACTAGCGGGAGCAGGAGAGACCCAGTACTTC. Full variable domain (outside the CDR3, taken from reference TRBV28 and TRBJ2-5): DVKVTQSSRYLVKRTGEKVFLECVQDMDHENMFWYRQDPGLGLRLIYFSYDVKMKEKGDIPEGYSVSREKKERFSLILESASTNQTSMYLCASSPWAGLAGAGETQYFGPGTRLLVL.

This clonotype has ten or more counts. The chain is built from TRBV5-6 and TRBJ2-7, with TRBD2 identical over 10 bases. V shed 5 bases, J shed 6 bases, and the junction held 8 bases outside the gene matches. Looked up from germline, CDR1 is SGHDT and CDR2 is YYEEEE. This CDR3 spans 14 amino acids. CDR3 loop: CASSHPSGSSEQYF. Here the CDR3 DNA reads TGTGCCAGCAGTCACCCTAGCGGGAGCTCCGAGCAGTACTTC.

This clonotype turned up a few times. The chain carries TRBV12-3 or TRBV12-4 and TRBJ2-2, with TRBD2 identical over 7 bases. J lost 6 bases, V lost 7 bases, and 14 bases had no gene match. The CDR3 extends over 16 amino acids. The CDR3: CASTKRGGKVAGELFF. The CDR3 DNA sequence: TGTGCCAGCACCAAACGCGGGGGTAAAGTCGCCGGGGAGCTGTTTTTT.

Only a few counts were recorded for this clonotype. This rearrangement joins TRBV9 to TRBJ2-7; D possibly matches TRBD1 or TRBD2 (5 bases each). Germline CDR1 and CDR2: SGDLS and YYNGEE. There are 14 residues in the CDR3. With 2 bases removed from V and 2 bases from J, the gap between germline ends came to 11 bases. The CDR3 DNA reads as TGTGCCAGCAGCGTGGGGGACGGTCCCTACGAGCAGTACTTC. Amino acids: CASSVGDGPYEQYF.

This clonotype was recorded at least ten times. The J gene is TRBJ2-7, the V gene TRBV20-1; D is ambiguous. This CDR3 contains 12 residues. Trimming removed 2 bases from V and 2 bases from J, with 7 bases in between. From germline, CDR1 is DFQATT and CDR2 SNEGSKA (reference sequence). CDR3 nucleotide sequence: TGCAGTGCTAGATCCAGTGCCTACGAGCAGTACTTC. It yields the protein CSARSSAYEQYF.

In this sample, this clonotype turned up a few times. J is TRBJ2-3 and V is TRBV6-2 or TRBV6-3, with 7 bases identical to TRBD2. Losses at the gene ends were 6 bases for V and 2 bases for J; bases not matched to a gene: 8. CDR3 length: 15 residues. Germline CDR1 reads MNHEY; CDR2 reads SVGEGT. The CDR3 DNA sequence: TGTGCCAGCAGCCCTTCGACTAGCCCCACAGATACGCAGTATTTT. Amino acid sequence: CASSPSTSPTDTQYF.

This clonotype has at least ten counts. The chain employs TRBV5-1 and TRBJ2-7, with 7 bases aligning to TRBD1. V was pared by 3 bases and J by 2 bases, with 8 bases of the junction left unmatched. Germline CDR1 SGHRS, CDR2 YFSETQ. The CDR3 runs to 15 residues. The CDR3 DNA sequence: TGCGCCAGCAGCTCGACCGGGACAGCAACCTACGAGCAGTACTTC. It encodes CASSSTGTATYEQYF.

This clonotype was recorded a few times. The V call is TRBV12-3 or TRBV12-4, the J call TRBJ2-2; 7 bases are a match to TRBD2. The V gene end was trimmed by 7 bases and the J gene end by 6 bases; junction bases not matched to a gene: 5. CDR3 length: 13 residues. Here the CDR3 reads CASILGLAGELFF. The CDR3 bases are TGTGCCAGCATCCTCGGACTAGCCGGGGAGCTGTTTTTT.

This clonotype was seen more than once but under ten times. V is TRBV7-9 and J is TRBJ1-1; the D is unclear. V was trimmed by 3 bases and J by 4 bases, leaving 9 bases between them. The length of the CDR3 is 13 residues. Germline V gene data show CDR1 as SEHNR and CDR2 as FQNEAQ (reference sequence). DNA for the CDR3: TGTGCCAGCAGCTTCGGCAAGCTCACTGAAGCTTTCTTT. Translating it yields CASSFGKLTEAFF.

The chain links TRBV3-1 to TRBJ2-1; unclear D gene. The V and J ends lost 3 bases and 2 bases respectively, with 17 bases between them. Germline CDR1 and CDR2: LGHDT and YNNKEL (reference sequence). There are 17 residues in the CDR3. The chain's CDR3 is CASSQDAGPSAYNEQFF. The CDR3 coding sequence is TGTGCCAGCAGCCAGGACGCCGGGCCTTCAGCCTACAATGAGCAGTTCTTC.

This clonotype was counted many times. In DNA form, the CDR3 reads TGTGCCAGCAGTTACGGCGGGAGAGGGAACATTCAGTACTTC. Translation gives CASSYGGRGNIQYF. V gene TRBV6-2 or TRBV6-3 combines with J gene TRBJ2-4, with 7 bases lining up with TRBD2. This CDR3 has 14 residues. V shed 2 bases and J 7 bases; nucleotides not matched to a gene: 5. Germline V gene lookup returns CDR1 MNHEY and CDR2 SVGEGT.

This clonotype came up many times. The chain has TRBV3-1 and TRBJ2-4; tentative D call: TRBD1 (6 bases). This CDR3 comprises 15 residues. The V and J ends lost 2 bases and 6 bases respectively, with 14 bases between them. CDR1 and CDR2 (germline): LGHDT, YNNKEL (reference sequence). The CDR3 nucleotides are TGTGCCAGCAGCCAACGGGGACAACCAGGAAACATTCAGTACTTC. Its translation is CASSQRGQPGNIQYF.

The rearrangement joins TRBV6-1 to TRBJ1-1; no definite D call. The CDR3 sequence is 14 residues long. CDR1 is MNHNS and CDR2 is SASEGT in the germline V gene. The ends were cut back, 8 bases at V and 1 base at J, with 14 bases in the middle. The CDR3 DNA reads as TGTGCCAGCTGGGCGGGGTCGGGGAACACTGAAGCTTTCTTT. It translates to CASWAGSGNTEAFF.

This clonotype was detected only a few times. The chain joins TRBV7-9 to TRBJ2-7; 9 nucleotides match TRBD1. This CDR3 has 17 residues. V lost 0 bases to trimming and J lost 0 bases; unmatched junction nucleotides: 6. Germline assignment: CDR1 SEHNR and CDR2 FQNEAQ (reference sequence). The CDR3 DNA is TGTGCCAGCAGCTTAGCCCGAGGACAGGGGAGCTCCTACGAGCAGTACTTC. It is translated as CASSLARGQGSSYEQYF.

This clonotype has a handful of counts. The chain employs TRBV5-1 and TRBJ2-3; 9 nucleotides agree with TRBD2. With 1 base clipped from V and 6 bases from J, the junction kept 6 bases outside the gene matches. This CDR3 has 15 amino acids. In germline, CDR1 is SGHRS, CDR2 YFSETQ. In DNA form, the CDR3 reads TGCGCCAGCAGCTTGTCCGCTAGCGGGATGGATACGCAGTATTTT. It yields the protein CASSLSASGMDTQYF. The entire variable domain, with the rest obtained from reference TRBV5-1 and TRBJ2-3, is as follows: KAGVTQTPRYLIKTRGQQVTLSCSPISGHRSVSWYQQTPGQGLQFLFEYFSETQRNKGNFPGRFSGRQFSNSRSEMNVSTLELGDSALYLCASSLSASGMDTQYFGPGTRLTVL.

The table lists this clonotype with a few counts. This chain connects TRBV20-1 to TRBJ2-2; 9 nucleotides line up with TRBD1. Looked up from germline, CDR1 is DFQATT and CDR2 is SNEGSKA (reference sequence). The CDR3 has 13 amino acids. The V and J ends lost 6 bases and 5 bases, in that order; junction bases with no gene match: 4. The CDR3 region has the DNA TGCAGTGCCGCGACAGGGGGAACCGGGGAGCTGTTTTTT. Translated: CSAATGGTGELFF.

This clonotype was recorded at least ten times. The rearrangement uses TRBV3-1 and TRBJ2-3; weak D call: TRBD2 (5 bases). The CDR3 runs to 15 residues. V lost 4 bases and J 2 bases, leaving 13 bases between the germline ends. Germline CDR1 reads LGHDT; CDR2 reads YNNKEL (reference sequence). The CDR3 here is CASSRGLGATDTQYF. DNA of the CDR3: TGTGCCAGCAGCCGAGGGTTAGGAGCCACAGATACGCAGTATTTT.